This is a list of T cell receptor beta chains from one sample in a study of shared clonotypes between healthy human individuals. Data came from immunoSEQ multiplex PCR; TCRdb stores just in-frame clones and leaves some out. Here the sample spans about 1.1 million clones, approximately 75% being singletons. Sequenced material: memory CD4+ T cells from PBMCs. These receptors all stem from a young man in good health. Some clones in this sample may be carry-over from other donors' samples. CDR3s include the opening cysteine and the closing phenylalanine or tryptophan. D genes are given only for firm matches. A clone size is listed for some rows: how often the clone was seen (once, few, many), or a class if it is expanded.

clone_size,d_call,j_call,v_call,cdr3_nt,cdr3_aa
many,.,TRBJ2-1,TRBV9,TGTGCCAGCAGCGTAGAGGCTCCTTCGGACAATGAGCAGTTCTTC,CASSVEAPSDNEQFF
.,.,TRBJ1-5,TRBV28,TGTGCGGCGGGAGTCAATCAGCCCCAGCATTTT,CAAGVNQPQHF
.,.,TRBJ1-2,TRBV2,TGTGCCAGTTCTAGAGATTTCTATGGCTACACCTTC,CASSRDFYGYTF
.,TRBD2,TRBJ2-1,TRBV6-5,TGTGCCAGCAGGTTCGGACTAGCGGGAGTCTATGAGCAGTTCTTC,CASRFGLAGVYEQFF
.,TRBD2,TRBJ2-7,TRBV6-5,TGTGCCAGCAGTTTATCCGGGACTAGTCCCAAGTACTTC,CASSLSGTSPKYF
.,TRBD1,TRBJ2-5,TRBV4-1,TGCGCCAGCAGCCGCTGGGACAGGGGGGGGGAGACCCAGTACTTC,CASSRWDRGGETQYF
once,.,TRBJ2-7,TRBV7-8,TGTGCCAGCAGCGGACTCGGGCTCCGCTACGAGCAGTACTTC,CASSGLGLRYEQYF
many,.,TRBJ2-7,TRBV18,TGTGCCAGCTCACCGTCTATGGACCGACCCTACGAGCAGTACTTC,CASSPSMDRPYEQYF
.,.,TRBJ2-7,TRBV7-9,TGTGCCAGCAGCACTGGAGAGTGGGAGCAGTACTTC,CASSTGEWEQYF
.,TRBD1,TRBJ2-7,TRBV7-9,TGTGCCAGCAGCCAAAGACAGGGTGGCTACGAGCAGTACTTC,CASSQRQGGYEQYF
.,.,TRBJ1-1,TRBV4-2,TGTGCCAGCAGCCAAGATACGGCAAACACTGAAGCTTTCTTT,CASSQDTANTEAFF
.,.,TRBJ2-1,TRBV28,TGTGCCAGCAGTTTAGGGTCTAGCTCCTACAATGAGCAGTTCTTC,CASSLGSSSYNEQFF
.,.,TRBJ1-2,TRBV11-2,TGTGCCAGCAGCCCTCTCTTCGTGAGGACGCAATATGGCTACACCTTC,CASSPLFVRTQYGYTF
.,TRBD1,TRBJ2-7,TRBV11-2,TGTGCCAGCAGCCCAATACCCGGACAGGGCTACGAGCAGTACTTC,CASSPIPGQGYEQYF
.,.,TRBJ1-2,TRBV5-1,TGCGCCAGCAGCTCGGACGGCAACTATGGCTACACCTTC,CASSSDGNYGYTF
few,.,TRBJ1-1,TRBV5-1,TGCGCCAGCAACGGGGCAGGGGAGTGGGGCACTGAAGCTTTCTTT,CASNGAGEWGTEAFF
.,.,TRBJ2-1,TRBV6-1,TGTGCCAGCAGTGGCCCGGGTGGGGCACTTGTCAGGTTCTTC,CASSGPGGALVRFF
.,TRBD2,TRBJ2-1,TRBV2,TGTGCCAGCACTGAGACTGTAGCGGGAGGGAATGAGCAGTTCTTC,CASTETVAGGNEQFF
.,.,TRBJ2-1,TRBV7-6,TGTGCCAGCAGCTTATCCTCTCCGGCTGGGGGTGAGCAGTTCTTC,CASSLSSPAGGEQFF
.,.,TRBJ1-1,TRBV2,TGTGCCAGCAGTGAGGGCGGGGATGGGGGCACTGAAGCTTTCTTT,CASSEGGDGGTEAFF
.,TRBD1,TRBJ2-5,TRBV9,TGTGCCAGCAGCGTAGCCGGACAGGGGCACGAGACCCAGTACTTC,CASSVAGQGHETQYF
.,.,TRBJ2-5,TRBV5-6,TGTGCCAGCAGCTTCCGGACAGCAACCCAAGAGACCCAGTACTTC,CASSFRTATQETQYF
.,.,TRBJ1-6,TRBV25-1,TGTGCCAGCAGTGAATTGGGACATACGAGCTCCTATAATTCACCCCTCCACTTT,CASSELGHTSSYNSPLHF
.,.,TRBJ2-3,TRBV5-1,TGCGCCAGCAGCTTGGCTCAGGGGAGAACAGATACGCAGTATTTT,CASSLAQGRTDTQYF
.,TRBD1,TRBJ2-7,TRBV5-4,TGTGCCAGCAGCCAGAAGGGGGCTGGAACGGGCGAGCAGTACTTC,CASSQKGAGTGEQYF
.,.,TRBJ2-3,TRBV5-4,TGTGCCAGCAGCCCAGGAGGGCCGGGAAACACAGATACGCAGTATTTT,CASSPGGPGNTDTQYF
.,.,TRBJ1-5,TRBV18,TGTGCCAGCTCACCACTGGGGGGAAATCAGCCCCAGCATTTT,CASSPLGGNQPQHF
.,TRBD1,TRBJ2-7,TRBV11-1,TGTGCCAGCAGCCGGGGACAGGGGGAAACCGACGAGCAGTACTTC,CASSRGQGETDEQYF
.,TRBD1,TRBJ2-7,TRBV5-1,TGCGCCAGCAGCCTAGGGGGCGGAAGCTCCTACGAGCAGTACTTC,CASSLGGGSSYEQYF
.,.,TRBJ2-7,TRBV7-7,TGTGCCGGCGAGGGACCCACGCTTGAGGAGCAGTACTTC,CAGEGPTLEEQYF
.,TRBD2,TRBJ2-3,TRBV10-2,TGCGCCAGCAATCCCGGGGTCCTAGCGGGAGGGCCGGGAGGAGATACGCAGTATTTT,CASNPGVLAGGPGGDTQYF
few,.,TRBJ2-3,TRBV2,TGTGCCAGCAGTGAAGAACAGGGCCCAGATACGCAGTATTTT,CASSEEQGPDTQYF
.,.,TRBJ1-2,TRBV28,TGTGCCAGCAGTCTCCGGACGGGGCGGGAGGGCTACACCTTC,CASSLRTGREGYTF
.,.,TRBJ2-3,TRBV11-3,TGTGCCAGCAGCCCCCAGCGGGCGTCAGATACGCAGTATTTT,CASSPQRASDTQYF
.,.,TRBJ2-7,TRBV10-1,TGCGCCAGCAGTGAGGTCTACCCGGGCGAGCAGTACTTC,CASSEVYPGEQYF
.,TRBD2,TRBJ2-1,TRBV9,TGTGCCAGCAGCGCCCACCCGGCTAGCGGCTACAATGAGCAGTTCTTC,CASSAHPASGYNEQFF
.,.,TRBJ1-1,TRBV21-1,TGTGCCAGCAGCCTATGGGGGAGCACTGAAGCTTTCTTT,CASSLWGSTEAFF
.,.,TRBJ1-2,TRBV2,TGTGCCAGCAGTGAACCGGGCCCTACCTATGGCTACACCTTC,CASSEPGPTYGYTF
.,TRBD1,TRBJ2-7,TRBV28,TGTGCCAGCTGGGGACAGGGAAACTCCTACGAGCAGTACTTC,CASWGQGNSYEQYF
.,.,TRBJ1-1,TRBV19,TGTGCCAGTAGTATAAGGGGGGGACGTATCACTGAAGCTTTCTTT,CASSIRGGRITEAFF
.,.,TRBJ2-5,TRBV5-4,TGTGCCAGCAGCTTTTGGCAGGCTCCTGAGACCCAGTACTTC,CASSFWQAPETQYF
.,.,TRBJ1-3,TRBV6-1,TGTGCCAGCAGTGACCTCTCTGGAAACACCATATATTTT,CASSDLSGNTIYF
.,.,TRBJ2-7,TRBV9,TGTGCCAGCAGCGTAGAGGAGGGTTCCTACGAGCAGTACTTC,CASSVEEGSYEQYF
.,.,TRBJ2-2,TRBV11-1,TGTGCCAGCAGCTTAAGTCGGAACACCGGGGAGCTGTTTTTT,CASSLSRNTGELFF
.,TRBD1,TRBJ2-3,TRBV18,TGTGCCAGCTCAGCACAGACAGGGCCCGATACGCAGTATTTT,CASSAQTGPDTQYF
few,.,TRBJ1-1,TRBV18,TGTGCCAGCTCACCGGGACGGTTCATGAACACTGAAGCTTTCTTT,CASSPGRFMNTEAFF
.,TRBD2,TRBJ2-5,TRBV6-7,TGTGCCAGCAGTACTGACCCTACGGGAGGACTAGCGGGAGCGAATAGAGAAGAGACCCAGTACTTC,CASSTDPTGGLAGANREETQYF
.,.,TRBJ2-7,TRBV14,TGTGCCAGCAGCCCGGAGTGGGGGAGTTTCCACGAGCAGTACTTC,CASSPEWGSFHEQYF
few,.,TRBJ2-2,TRBV7-2,TGTGCCAGCAGCCACCGGGACCGAAACACCGGGGAGCTGTTTTTT,CASSHRDRNTGELFF
.,TRBD2,TRBJ2-2,TRBV30,TGTGCCTGTCAGGGAGGGAGTGGCACCGGGGAGCTGTTTTTT,CACQGGSGTGELFF
many,.,TRBJ2-7,TRBV4-3,TGCGCCAGCAGCCAAGGGACTGGATACGAGCAGTACTTC,CASSQGTGYEQYF
.,TRBD1,TRBJ2-7,TRBV9,TGTGCCAGCAGCACGACAGGGCTGGGCTACGAGCAGTACTTC,CASSTTGLGYEQYF
.,TRBD1,TRBJ1-2,TRBV27,TGTGCCAGCAGTTCCATAGGGACAGGGATTCTAAACTATGGCTACACCTTC,CASSSIGTGILNYGYTF
.,.,TRBJ1-2,TRBV6-5,TGTGCCAGCAGTTATGAGGCTCGGACTAACTATGGCTACACCTTC,CASSYEARTNYGYTF
.,TRBD1,TRBJ1-1,TRBV2,TGTGCCAGCAGACAACAGGGGGAAAGCACTGAAGCTTTCTTT,CASRQQGESTEAFF